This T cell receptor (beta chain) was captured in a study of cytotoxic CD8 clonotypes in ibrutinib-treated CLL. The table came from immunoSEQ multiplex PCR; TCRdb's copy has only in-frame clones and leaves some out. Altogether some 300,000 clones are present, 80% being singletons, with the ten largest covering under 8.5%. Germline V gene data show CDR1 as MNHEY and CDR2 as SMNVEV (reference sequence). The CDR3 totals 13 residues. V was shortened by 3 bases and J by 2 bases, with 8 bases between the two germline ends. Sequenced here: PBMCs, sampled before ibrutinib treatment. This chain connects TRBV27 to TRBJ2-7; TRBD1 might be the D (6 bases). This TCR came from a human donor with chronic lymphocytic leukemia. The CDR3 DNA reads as TGTGCCAGCAGTTTCTCAGGGGCCTACGAGCAGTACTTC. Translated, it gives CASSFSGAYEQYF.